This T cell receptor (beta chain) was observed in a study of cytomegalovirus exposure and HLA in healthy donors (dated by TCRdb to about 2017). Regarding the research as a whole: An earlier analysis of around 600 of the donors reported roughly 270 Gb of sequence data and roughly 110 million unique TCR beta sequences from about 180 million T cells. Approximately 300 gigabases of sequencing data and 70 million to 95 million unique TCR sequences made up an early release that covered approximately 650 HLA-typed donors. Typing coverage varied by locus: about 620-630 donors for A, B, C, DRB1 and DQB1; 522 for DQA1; some 610 for DPA1; under 490 for DPB1. Of the roughly 400 genotyped donors, about 84% fell in the genetic ancestry cluster associated with self-reported Caucasian donors. Donor age, sex, ethnicity and CMV serostatus were collected together with the repertoire data. All discovery cohort repertoires had been generated using a single sequencing platform. Among some 400 genotyped donors of the cohort, an average of approximately 220,000 unique TCR beta nucleotide sequences was sequenced per donor, of which approximately 18% were non-productive. The aim of the study was to test whether cataloging public T cell receptors could identify signatures of past pathogen exposure. Both class I and class II loci were covered by HLA typing, at four-digit resolution. Because of strong linkage in the cohort, 4 to 6 DR-DQ haplotypes were treated as single units for association and clustering. Genome-wide SNP genotypes for about 60% of the roughly 670 donors were used in a later genetic analysis, which treated that subset as a discovery cohort. In the later analysis, no new phenotypic data were used to find candidate immune exposures; instead, reliance was placed on TCR beta sequences and their occurrence across donors. The T cell repertoires of some 700 subjects were profiled by immunosequencing and related to cytomegalovirus serostatus. To decide whether each TCR beta V gene segment behaved as functional or pseudogenic, an earlier analysis of 587 of the donors relied on high-throughput TCR beta sequencing. To predict cytomegalovirus infection status, the study brought together high-throughput TCR immunosequencing, statistical association of individual TCRs with disease status, and machine learning. In a later analysis, previously published TCR beta repertoires from 550 to 750 donors were re-analyzed and high-resolution HLA genotyping was added so that TCR occurrence patterns could be studied. Besides the first cohort of 666 subjects, a separate validation cohort made up of 120 different subjects was used. Results and caveats for the whole study, not just this receptor: The sequencing pipeline was judged likely to have produced a cluster of highly shared sequence variants as a technical artifact. In a later analysis, HLA-associated TCR beta chains showed more clonal expansion and lower generation probabilities than non-associated chains that were equally common. Most TCR sequences were observed very rarely across donors, whereas some public TCRs were present in many individuals. Some IMGT-functional V segments, including TRBV6-2 and TRBV6-3, could not be told apart with the 87-base-pair reads, so those segments were excluded. According to a later analysis, most CMV-associated TCR beta chains appeared to be HLA-restricted, and the HLA associations seemed to be driven largely by CMV exposure. In a later genetic analysis, a missense DCLRE1C variant was associated with V-gene and J-gene trimming of TCR beta chains, and the association was replicated in an independent cohort. In vitro tests confirmed that a few of the cytomegalovirus-associated TCR beta chains recognize cytomegalovirus antigens. At a false discovery rate of 0.05, a later analysis linked 16,000 or so TCR beta sequences to specific HLA alleles. An earlier analysis of around 540 of the donors showed that most TCR beta V segments appeared in productive rearrangements either about 90% or about 30% of the time, which broadly matched IMGT annotations. The study gave a list of about 170 TCR beta chains associated with cytomegalovirus. According to a later analysis, TCR association rates differed among HLA loci, with DRB1 alleles showing the most associated TCRs and HLA-C alleles showing the fewest. Linkage disequilibrium might explain the correlated functional status among segregating V segments, but an unknown experimental factor could not be ruled out. The authors suggested that the approach could potentially be extended to other disease states and immunological phenotypes. According to a later analysis, parvovirus B19, influenza, CMV and Epstein-Barr virus appeared linked to several top co-occurrence clusters. Strong co-occurrence of HLA alleles, especially DR and DQ, made assigning TCR associations to individual alleles difficult. Only TCR beta chains were sequenced in this cohort, and the absence of alpha or paired-chain data limited detectable features. The only immune exposure information available for the cohort was CMV serostatus. HLA typing was unavailable for some donors at each locus, so association tests used only the typed subset. According to a later genetic analysis, donors in an Asian-associated ancestry cluster had fewer N-insertions in productive TCRs than the approximately 650-donor mean. Over 15 rarely observed V segments, including chromosome 9 orphons, were excluded from the earlier analysis of approximately 600 of the donors because counts were too low. Roughly uniform sequencing depth across donors was assumed in presence/absence analyses, although this assumption may not hold. Cytomegalovirus status was reported to be diagnosed by the classifier with high specificity and sensitivity in both the original and validation cohorts. A further reported finding was that TCR beta sequences accurately predicted the HLA-A and HLA-B alleles for most subjects in the first cohort.

Libraries were prepared through the immunoSEQ multiplex PCR assay. For the multiplex PCR, a mixture combining 60 forward primers for TCR Vbeta segments and 13 reverse primers for TCR Jbeta segments was used. A multiplex PCR assay on genomic DNA amplified the CDR3 region of rearranged TCR beta genes. On the Illumina HiSeq System, the amplified TCR beta libraries were sequenced as 87-base-pair reads. As for the authors' bioinformatics: A later analysis counted about 82 million unique TCR beta chains across the 600 to 850 repertoires, and roughly 9.9 million of these chains were shared by at least two donors. Raw reads were error-corrected and collapsed into unique sequences by a nearest-neighbor algorithm in which closely related sequences were merged to remove PCR and sequencing errors. To assign V, D and J gene segments, CDR3 sequences were aligned to IMGT reference sequences. For a sequence to be retained, at least a six-nucleotide match to both a V gene segment and a J gene segment was required. A rearrangement was called productive if the CDR3 had no stop codons and remained in frame with V and J, and every other rearrangement was called non-productive. Following IMGT convention, CDR3 was defined as the stretch from the second conserved V-encoded cysteine to the conserved J-encoded phenylalanine. Sequences without an unambiguous match to a single V gene segment were excluded from the earlier analysis of 587 of the donors. In an earlier analysis of almost 600 of the donors, a V segment was called functional when productive rearrangements were above 56.7%, and segregating when the standard deviation between donors exceeded 5%. A statistical classification framework was built for diagnosing cytomegalovirus status from the catalog of TCR beta chain sequences. In a later analysis, V and J genes were assigned by comparing TCR nucleotide sequences against IMGT/GENE-DB human TR gene sequences. In a later analysis, CDR3 sequences and most-parsimonious VDJ recombination scenarios were assigned using the TCRdist pipeline. In a later analysis, every TCR beta chain was defined by the combination of its CDR3 amino acid sequence and its V-gene family, and reads without a unique V-gene family were dropped. To address suspected cross-contamination and a sequencing artifact, a later analysis removed 592 highly shared, low-generation-probability nucleotide sequences. In a later analysis, a clonal expansion index was calculated for each public chain from normalized within-repertoire ranks of inferred template counts. In a later analysis, generation probabilities were computed using a VDJ recombination model fitted to out-of-frame rearrangements, and the results were checked against IGoR. Hypergeometric tests were used in a later analysis to score TCR-TCR, TCR-HLA and TCR-CMV co-occurrence, with a repertoire-size bias correction applied to the TCR pairs. In a later analysis, false discovery rates were estimated by permuting HLA or CMV assignments 20 times. In a later analysis, co-occurring TCRs were grouped using DBSCAN, with TCRdist sequence similarity added in when clustering inside HLA-allele-positive subsets. Repertoires with fewer than 30,000 or more than 120,000 public chains were left out of co-occurrence clustering, as were five repertoires with anomalous nucleotide sharing. TCRdb carries this immuneACCESS record with in-frame sequences only. Its versions omit some clonotypes, under half of them owing to an unresolved V gene in the studies checked, with the rest unexplained. V, J and clone size are taken as reported in that table, and D and trimming were inferred from the DNA itself. This sample comprises 130,000 or so clones, roughly 77% of them detected only once. The ten largest clones add up to 1.5% to 2% of the sample.

This clone was seen only a few times. Its target antigen remains unknown. Base-call qualities are not available, and no considerably larger clone is one nucleotide away. The junction carries 14 bases between V and J, which are trimmed by 5 bases and 0 bases respectively. Its CDR3 holds 16 amino acids, cysteine through phenylalanine. Only CDR3 DNA is held: 48 bases, read in frame from base 1. Via the germline V gene, CDR1 is SGHTA and CDR2 FQGNSA. The cohort was made up of 500 to 850 healthy bone marrow donors. Cohort members were all nominally healthy when sampled, although unrecorded immune exposures were likely present. The donor tested CMV seronegative and was one of the 352 seronegative cohort members. A peripheral blood sample was provided by each donor, and peripheral blood mononuclear cells were used for TCR beta sequencing. Genomic DNA extraction from the blood cell samples was performed with the Qiagen DNeasy Blood Extraction Kit.

The sequence was collected from a man aged 40-49 years in good health and CMV-seronegative. The sample consisted of PBMCs. The rearrangement joined TRBV7-2 to TRBJ1-3; the D gene is not confidently resolved. Here the CDR3 is given as CASSQNAGNSGNTIYF. In nucleotide form, the sequence is TGTGCCAGCAGCCAAAACGCGGGAAACTCTGGAAACACCATATATTTT.